This entry lists 4 T cell receptor beta chains sequenced from one sample in a study of blood T cells in healthy people across ages. The second PCR ran roughly 6 to 12 cycles with a sample-barcoded 5' primer and J-beta primers. TCRdb processed the 5' RACE reads anew with MiXCR; each CDR3 protein has one entry. In the table there are around 780,000 distinct CDR3 sequences, approximately 53% of which are singletons. Sequenced: blood. These TCRs come from a man aged 35 to 55 in good health.

The rearrangement joins TRBV27 to TRBJ2-1; 12 bases map to TRBD2. V shed 2 bases and J 5 bases; nucleotides not matched to a gene: 7. CDR3 length: 17 residues. From germline, CDR1 is MNHEY and CDR2 SMNVEV (reference sequence). Here the CDR3 DNA reads TGTGCCAGCAGTTTACTGACTAGCGGGAGTAGGGACAATGAGCAGTTCTTC. Its protein is CASSLLTSGSRDNEQFF.

V and J are TRBV6-1 and TRBJ1-1; D unclear. There are 12 residues in the CDR3. The V end lost 4 bases, the J end lost 6 bases, and 9 bases lay between the germline ends. The germline gives CDR1 MNHNS, CDR2 SASEGT. CDR3 residues: CASSVRVSEAFF. The DNA for the CDR3 is TGTGCCAGCAGTGTCCGTGTCTCTGAAGCTTTCTTT.

This clonotype was seen just once. The V and J genes are TRBV10-2 and TRBJ2-5; 10 bases agree with TRBD2. Germline CDR1 reads WSHSY; CDR2 reads SAAADI. V lost 2 bases, J lost 2 bases, and 5 bases stayed unmatched. This CDR3 comprises 16 residues. The CDR3 here is CASSENLAGEQETQYF. CDR3 nucleotide sequence: TGCGCCAGCAGTGAGAACCTAGCGGGGGAACAAGAGACCCAGTACTTC.

This chain connects TRBV4-3 to TRBJ2-1, with 16 positions matching TRBD2. Looked up from germline, CDR1 is LGHNA and CDR2 is YSLEER. Trimming removed 4 bases from V and 7 bases from J; junction bases left unmatched: 13. The CDR3 sequence is 19 residues long. The CDR3: CASSLVSGTSGRAGNEQFF. The DNA of the CDR3 is TGCGCCAGCAGCCTTGTCTCCGGGACTAGCGGGAGGGCCGGGAATGAGCAGTTCTTC.